This T cell receptor beta chain was profiled in a study of T cells in Graves' hyperthyroidism and ophthalmopathy. Trimming took off 4 bases at V and 4 bases at J, with 13 bases between the two ends. From germline, CDR1 is SNHLY and CDR2 FYNNEI. There are 14 residues in the CDR3. Template material for amplifying TCR beta CDR3 regions consisted of RNA transcripts. HTBI primers were employed in a first-round RT-PCR of the TCR CDR3. From the multiplex PCR reads, TCRdb called clonotypes with MiXCR, one entry per CDR3 protein. This table holds fewer than 550,000 distinct CDR3 sequences, approximately 14% found once. This clonotype was seen repeatedly, ten times or more.

Sequencing used blood. The chain links TRBV2 to TRBJ1-1, with D possibly matching TRBD1 (6 bases). The sequence derives from a woman younger than 35 with Graves' hyperthyroidism. The CDR3 region has the DNA TGTGCCAGCAGTGCGGGGGGCTTGGTCACTGAAGCTTTCTTT. Translating it yields CASSAGGLVTEAFF.